A selection of T cell receptor beta chains follows, all from one sample in a study of control samples from healthy donors and cancer patients. The method was immunoSEQ multiplex PCR; TCRdb's version includes in-frame clones alone and lacks a portion of them. Of approximately 97,000 clones in the sample, around four fifths are singletons; the top ten hold approximately 19%. Material for sequencing was blood. Every receptor here comes from a man aged 25 to 45 in good health. CDR3s include the opening cysteine and the closing phenylalanine or tryptophan. Expanded clones are given a class, and other clones once, few, many or no size at all.

size	V	length	J	CDR3
.	TRBV2	14	TRBJ1-1	CASIIMTGNTEAFF
once	TRBV7-2	15	TRBJ2-7	CASSLDGAGVYEQYF
.	TRBV9	14	TRBJ1-6	CASSSSSYNSPLHF
.	TRBV28	12	TRBJ1-6	CASRFPGSPLHF
.	TRBV20-1	17	TRBJ1-2	CSASIGTGQDYSYGYTF
.	TRBV12-5	13	TRBJ1-2	CASGYPQGYGYTF
.	TRBV5-1	16	TRBJ1-3	CASSLYGTGTGNTIYF
many	TRBV19	14	TRBJ1-5	CASTDRHSNQPQHF
.	TRBV7-9	13	TRBJ2-1	CASSLKRGPQQFF
.	TRBV7-3	15	TRBJ2-1	CASSSGTSIGNEQFF
.	TRBV25-1	15	TRBJ2-1	CASSELAGGTGEQFF
.	TRBV7-8	13	TRBJ2-1	CASSGRTENQQFF
.	TRBV11-1	12	TRBJ1-1	CASSDSYTEAFF
.	TRBV19	13	TRBJ2-5	CASGRGAQETQYF
.	TRBV28	14	TRBJ1-2	CASSPPDREYGYTF
.	TRBV19	16	TRBJ1-3	CASSFKGGSSGNTIYF
.	TRBV30	11	TRBJ1-2	CAWIRDESYTF
few	TRBV7-3	14	TRBJ2-1	CASSASGTYNEQFF
.	TRBV28	12	TRBJ1-2	CASEAGSNGYTF
.	TRBV5-1	14	TRBJ1-2	CASSSTGTGAGYTF
few	TRBV6-5	14	TRBJ2-2	CASSKTGGAGELFF
.	TRBV5-5	14	TRBJ1-1	CASSLGSGATEAFF
.	TRBV5-1	15	TRBJ1-5	CASSLDGQPNQPQHF
.	TRBV2	14	TRBJ2-2	CASSPGRVSGELFF
.	TRBV19	13	TRBJ1-5	CASSLDRTQPQHF
once	TRBV7-2	14	TRBJ1-5	CASSDRQGGQPQHF
.	TRBV18	15	TRBJ2-1	CASRLTGDPGNEQFF
.	TRBV12-3/TRBV12-4	13	TRBJ2-7	CASSGDTSYEQYF
.	TRBV4-2	14	TRBJ2-1	CASSQVGRNNEQFF
.	TRBV5-1	16	TRBJ1-3	CASSLATGGSGNTIYF
.	TRBV11-2	16	TRBJ2-3	CASSGTGTSRTDTQYF
.	TRBV27	13	TRBJ2-7	CASSWGRAYEQYF
.	TRBV30	18	TRBJ2-1	CAWSVFIAGVSSYNEQFF
once	TRBV30	13	TRBJ2-7	CAWSVTGYGEQYF
.	TRBV28	16	TRBJ1-6	CASRRRSAAENSPLHF
.	TRBV6-4	15	TRBJ2-3	CASSDTGEGTDTQYF
.	TRBV19	15	TRBJ1-2	CASSMGQGPFYGYTF
.	TRBV5-1	14	TRBJ2-7	CASSYDWGVVEQYF
.	TRBV3-1/TRBV3-2	15	TRBJ2-3	CASSQGSSGGDTQYF
.	TRBV2	13	TRBJ1-4	CASTFRWGGELFF
many	TRBV21-1	13	TRBJ2-7	CASSIPSEDEQYF
.	TRBV28	12	TRBJ2-2	CASSLVSGELFF
.	TRBV5-6	13	TRBJ1-2	CASRTLANYGYTF
.	TRBV3-1/TRBV3-2	13	TRBJ1-1	CASSQSPGTEAFF
.	TRBV5-6	13	TRBJ2-5	CASSGLGQETQYF
.	TRBV12-5	12	TRBJ2-7	CAGFRTSYEQYF
.	TRBV2	13	TRBJ2-7	CASSFVMSAEQYF
.	TRBV27	14	TRBJ2-7	CASSSAGGPREQYF
.	TRBV19	15	TRBJ1-1	CASSIFAGRHTEAFF
.	TRBV5-1	15	TRBJ2-2	CASSLGDRRIGELFF
few	TRBV7-9	12	TRBJ1-2	CASSWGTEGYTF
.	TRBV5-4	14	TRBJ2-3	CASSRTSGGDTQYF
.	TRBV28	17	TRBJ2-2	CASSYPTGKANTGELFF
.	TRBV7-9	12	TRBJ1-5	CASTRGEQPQHF
.	TRBV20-1	16	TRBJ1-1	CSASPRGAVGSTEAFF
.	TRBV30	14	TRBJ1-1	CAWSEGGWGTEAFF
.	TRBV5-4	16	TRBJ2-3	CASSWRPGQVTDTQYF
.	TRBV6-5	14	TRBJ1-1	CASTRIGGPTEAFF
.	TRBV10-3	12	TRBJ2-7	CASKGSSYEQYF
.	TRBV6-5	15	TRBJ2-5	CASSQDRGRKETQYF